This TCR beta chain was identified in a study of vaccination and CD4 T cells after COVID-19. Study context: As control conditions, cultures were given either a CEFX pool serving as positive control, an HIV-1 Nef pool, or no peptide at all.

Researchers used the Oncomine TCR Beta short-read assay to sequence DNA from cultured CD4+ T cells. TCRdb re-called the PCR reads through MiXCR, storing one row per CDR3 protein. Here the sample spans over 25,000 distinct CDR3 sequences, 62% being singletons. On this clonotype itself: What it recognizes is unknown.

The germline CDR1 and CDR2 sequences are MNHNS and SASEGT. The CDR3 has 14 amino acids. Trimming removed 7 bases at V and 5 bases at J, with 17 bases between. Study-level points and caveats: The median proportion of reactive clones detected only post-vaccination in convalescent patients was more than 65%.

Treatment described: roughly ten-day PBMC culture with coronavirus spike peptide pools or control peptides (ViraFEST assay). Expansion of antigen-specific T cells with peptide pools by ViraFEST preceded sequencing of TCRs. Researchers grew the cells for around 10 days and then pulled out CD4+ T cells by negative selection. The rearrangement joins TRBV6-1 to TRBJ2-5; possibly TRBD1 for D (6 bases). The receptor comes from a human donor who received a COVID-19 vaccine. Here the sequenced sample was CD4+ T cells from blood, cultured in vitro, taken after SARS-CoV-2 vaccination. The CDR3 region has the DNA TGTGCCAGCAAGGTTCTTGGGGGCGAGGAGACCCAGTACTTC. Amino acid sequence: CASKVLGGEETQYF.